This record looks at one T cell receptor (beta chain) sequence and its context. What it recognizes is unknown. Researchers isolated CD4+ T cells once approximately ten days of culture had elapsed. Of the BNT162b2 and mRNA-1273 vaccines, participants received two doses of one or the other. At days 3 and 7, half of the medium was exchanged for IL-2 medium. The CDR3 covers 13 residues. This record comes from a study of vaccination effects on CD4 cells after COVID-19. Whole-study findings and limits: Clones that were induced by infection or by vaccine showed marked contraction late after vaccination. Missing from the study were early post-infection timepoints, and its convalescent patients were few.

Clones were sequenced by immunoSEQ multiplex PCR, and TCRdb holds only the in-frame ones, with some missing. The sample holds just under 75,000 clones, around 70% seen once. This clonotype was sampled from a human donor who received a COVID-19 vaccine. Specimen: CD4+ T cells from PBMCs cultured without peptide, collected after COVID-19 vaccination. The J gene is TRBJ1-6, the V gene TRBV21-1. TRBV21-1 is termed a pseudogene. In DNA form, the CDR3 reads TGTGCCAGCAGCAAAGACGAGTGGTCACCCCTCCACTTT. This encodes CASSKDEWSPLHF.